The clone carrying this TCR beta chain was found many times. Antigen specificity is unknown. The sample originates from a study of T cells after posttransplantation cyclophosphamide. Regarding the study as a whole: Recipient CMV seropositivity and CMV reactivation strongly tracked TRB clonality. Donor CD8+ memory clones often dominated recipient blood repertoires at later times.

Sequencing was performed with immunoSEQ multiplex PCR; in TCRdb, only in-frame clones are kept and a portion is missing. There are 8,000 or so clones in the sample, none observed a single time. Treatment was busulfan-fludarabine conditioning, a marrow graft, and cyclophosphamide on days +3 and +4. Germline V gene data show CDR1 as SGHNT and CDR2 as YYREEE (reference sequence). The germline V and J ends were trimmed by 3 bases and 3 bases, with 18 bases remaining between them. The CDR3 covers 16 residues. This sequence joins TRBV5-4 and TRBJ1-1; D unresolved. Sequenced here: PBMCs, sampled after allogeneic stem cell transplant with posttransplant cyclophosphamide. This TCR derives from a male patient aged 50 or older who received an allogeneic stem cell transplant from an unrelated donor, was CMV-positive, and had acute GVHD only. Part of the T cell pool may stem from the graft donor. The CDR3 region is CASSSDGPPRDTEAFF. CDR3 DNA: TGTGCCAGCAGCTCCGATGGGCCTCCGAGGGACACTGAAGCTTTCTTT.